This is a list of T cell receptor beta chains from one sample in a study of CD8+ T cells in alopecia areata. The table came from immunoSEQ multiplex PCR; TCRdb's copy has only in-frame clones and leaves some out. Of about 180,000 clones listed, 51% are singletons. This sample comprised CD8+ T cells sorted from blood, obtained around week 54, from a patient treated with tofacitinib. The receptors were sampled from a human donor with alopecia areata. Each CDR3 is given with its conserved first and last residue. D genes are given only for firm matches. For some rows the clone size is stated as once, few or many, or as a class when expanded; others skip it.

>14|.|TRBV7-9|TRBJ2-5|TRBD1
CASSLRGRKETQYF
TGTGCCAGCAGCTTGAGGGGGCGAAAAGAGACCCAGTACTTC
>14|.|TRBV9|TRBJ2-2|.
CASSIGGDTGELFF
TGTGCCAGCAGCATTGGTGGGGACACCGGGGAGCTGTTTTTT
>15|.|TRBV9|TRBJ2-2|TRBD1
CASSVVGTGTGELFF
TGTGCCAGCAGCGTAGTGGGGACAGGGACCGGGGAGCTGTTTTTT
>15|.|TRBV9|TRBJ2-2|.
CASSVGGGAGGELFF
TGTGCCAGCAGCGTAGGTGGCGGGGCAGGCGGGGAGCTGTTTTTT
>16|.|TRBV4-1|TRBJ2-3|.
CASSLTSALRTDTQYF
TGCGCCAGCAGCCTGACTTCCGCCTTGCGCACAGATACGCAGTATTTT
>15|.|TRBV9|TRBJ2-7|TRBD1
CASSVDGQGKGEQYF
TGTGCCAGCAGCGTAGATGGACAGGGGAAGGGCGAGCAGTACTTC
>18|.|TRBV5-1|TRBJ2-6|.
CASSLEGIFGSGANVLTF
TGCGCCAGCAGCTTGGAAGGGATTTTTGGCTCTGGGGCCAACGTCCTGACTTTC
>14|few|TRBV6-1|TRBJ2-7|TRBD1
CASSDRDRAYEQYF
TGTGCCAGCAGCGACCGGGACAGGGCCTACGAGCAGTACTTC
>15|.|TRBV11-2|TRBJ1-2|TRBD1
CASSYHRGVAYGYTF
TGTGCCAGCAGCTATCACAGGGGGGTAGCGTATGGCTACACCTTC
>11|once|TRBV9|TRBJ2-7|.
CASSAGGEQYF
TGTGCCAGCAGCGCCGGGGGCGAGCAGTACTTC
>16|.|TRBV4-2|TRBJ2-7|TRBD1
CASSHTTGGGFYEQYF
TGTGCCAGCAGCCACACTACAGGGGGCGGTTTCTACGAGCAGTACTTC
>14|.|TRBV13|TRBJ1-2|.
CASSLGQVNYGYTF
TGTGCCAGCAGCTTAGGACAGGTTAACTATGGCTACACCTTC
>11|.|TRBV29-1|TRBJ1-5|.
CSVGSNQPQHF
TGCAGCGTGGGCAGCAATCAGCCCCAGCATTTT
>16|.|TRBV11-1|TRBJ2-1|.
CASSWGLPSSYNEQFF
TGTGCCAGCAGCTGGGGACTCCCGAGCTCCTACAATGAGCAGTTCTTC
>12|.|TRBV6-5|TRBJ1-1|.
CASSSGNTEAFF
TGTGCCAGCTCCTCAGGTAACACTGAAGCTTTCTTT
>15|few|TRBV5-1|TRBJ2-1|.
CASSVYGQPRDEQFF
TGCGCCAGCAGCGTCTACGGACAGCCCAGGGATGAGCAGTTCTTC
>16|.|TRBV5-1|TRBJ2-5|.
CASSPPLAGQQETQYF
TGCGCCAGCAGCCCCCCTTTGGCGGGACAACAAGAGACCCAGTACTTC
>18|.|TRBV27|TRBJ1-6|.
CASSLTLQGSSYNSPLHF
TGTGCCAGTTCTCTTACGCTGCAGGGGAGCTCCTATAATTCACCCCTCCACTTT
>13|.|TRBV5-1|TRBJ1-1|.
CASSLAGYTEAFF
TGCGCCAGCAGCTTAGCTGGGTACACTGAAGCTTTCTTT
>13|.|TRBV6-5|TRBJ1-1|.
CASTKQGITEAFF
TGTGCCAGCACCAAACAGGGAATAACTGAAGCTTTCTTT
>11|.|TRBV30|TRBJ1-1|.
CAWSLRGEAFF
TGTGCCTGGAGTTTGCGGGGTGAAGCTTTCTTT
>14|.|TRBV25-1|TRBJ1-1|.
CASRGGEVGRQAFF
TGTGCCAGCAGGGGGGGAGAGGTAGGCCGACAGGCTTTCTTT
>12|.|TRBV29-1|TRBJ2-3|.
CSVEDTTDTQYF
TGCAGCGTAGAGGACACTACAGATACGCAGTATTTT
>14|.|TRBV7-9|TRBJ2-5|.
CASSLTGLQETQYF
TGTGCCAGCAGCTTGACAGGACTCCAAGAGACCCAGTACTTC
>16|few|TRBV25-1|TRBJ1-6|.
CASSENVGDGNSPLHF
TGTGCCAGCAGTGAAAATGTGGGCGACGGTAATTCACCCCTCCACTTT
>15|.|TRBV6-6|TRBJ1-3|TRBD1
CASSADRGSGNTIYF
TGTGCCAGCAGTGCGGACAGGGGAAGTGGAAACACCATATATTTT
>12|.|TRBV27|TRBJ2-3|TRBD1
CASSTGVDTQYF
TGTGCCAGCAGCACAGGGGTGGATACGCAGTATTTT
>13|.|TRBV29-1|TRBJ2-7|TRBD2
CSVLPRGDYEQYF
TGCAGCGTCCTTCCGCGGGGGGATTACGAGCAGTACTTC
>14|few|TRBV30|TRBJ1-4|TRBD1
CAWARGQGDEKLFF
TGTGCCTGGGCCCGGGGACAGGGGGACGAAAAACTGTTTTTT
>15|.|TRBV2|TRBJ2-7|.
CASSDPRTTHYEQYF
TGTGCCAGCAGCGACCCGAGGACTACCCACTACGAGCAGTACTTC
>13|.|TRBV11-2|TRBJ1-2|.
CASRQQGSYGYTF
TGTGCCAGCAGGCAACAGGGCTCCTATGGCTACACCTTC
>12|.|TRBV6-6|TRBJ1-5|.
CASSPFNQPQHF
TGTGCCAGCAGCCCCTTCAATCAGCCCCAGCATTTT
>16|few|TRBV9|TRBJ1-2|TRBD1
CASSVGGTGITYGYTF
TGTGCCAGCAGCGTAGGTGGGACAGGGATCACCTATGGCTACACCTTC
>16|few|TRBV7-9|TRBJ2-2|TRBD1
CASSSDRVPHFGELFF
TGTGCCAGCAGCTCTGACAGGGTCCCTCATTTCGGGGAGCTGTTTTTT
>16|.|TRBV5-1|TRBJ2-3|.
CASSLVGTLGTDTQYF
TGCGCCAGCAGCTTGGTAGGGACACTCGGCACAGATACGCAGTATTTT